A single sample is the source of the 29 T cell receptor beta chains below, sequenced in a study of CD8+ T cells in alopecia areata. As the sequencing template, cDNA was produced by extracting RNA and reverse transcribing it. Sequencing used immunoSEQ multiplex PCR; TCRdb keeps in-frame clones, though not all of them. In the table there are about 69,000 clones, about three fifths of which are singletons. Sequencing was performed on CD8+ T cells sorted from blood, taken at week 0. These receptors were collected from a human donor with alopecia areata.

This chain uses TRBV4-3 with TRBJ2-3; 8 bases line up with TRBD2. The CDR3 has 14 amino acids. Germline V gene lookup returns CDR1 LGHNA and CDR2 YSLEER. V dropped 7 bases and J dropped 5; count of bases not matched to a gene: 8. The CDR3, as DNA: TGCGCCAGCAAAGAGCGGGAGTCAAGAGATACGCAGTATTTT. Protein sequence: CASKERESRDTQYF.

The chain couples TRBV5-4 to TRBJ1-1; 7 positions match TRBD1. Losses at the gene ends were 1 base for V and 1 base for J; bases not matched to a gene: 13. From germline, CDR1 is SGHNT and CDR2 YYREEE (reference sequence). This CDR3 is built from 18 residues. CDR3 region: CASSLQAGGEFGNTEAFF. The CDR3 bases are TGTGCCAGCAGCTTGCAGGCAGGGGGGGAATTTGGGAACACTGAAGCTTTCTTT.

V gene TRBV27 combines with J gene TRBJ2-1; 8 positions agree with TRBD2. Trimming took 3 bases from V and 5 from J; bases not matched to a gene: 6. The CDR3 totals 15 residues. Germline V lookup: CDR1 MNHEY, CDR2 SMNVEV (reference sequence). The CDR3 DNA is TGTGCCAGCAGTTTCCTTGGGACTAGAGACAATGAGCAGTTCTTC. Its protein product is CASSFLGTRDNEQFF.

J is TRBJ2-7 and V is TRBV30, with a weak D call TRBD1 (6 bases). The CDR3 is 13 amino acids. V was shortened by 2 bases and J by 3 bases, with 11 bases between the two germline ends. Germline loops: CDR1 GTSNPN, CDR2 SVGIG (reference sequence). The CDR3 sequence is CAWSPTGNYEQYF. CDR3 nucleotides: TGTGCCTGGAGTCCAACAGGGAACTACGAGCAGTACTTC.

This chain uses TRBV29-1 with TRBJ2-1; TRBD1 matches at 9 bases. CDR1 and CDR2 (germline): SQVTM, ANQGSEA. The V gene end was trimmed by 4 bases and the J gene end by 0 bases; junction bases not matched to a gene: 22. The CDR3 has 21 amino acids. The CDR3 DNA reads as TGCAGCGTTGTAGGGCGCTCTTCCGGGACAGGGTACACGAGCTCCTACAATGAGCAGTTCTTC. Translated, it gives CSVVGRSSGTGYTSSYNEQFF.

V usage is TRBV29-1 and J usage is TRBJ2-3; TRBD1 might be the D (7 bases). V was shortened by 5 bases and J by 3 bases, with 15 bases between the two germline ends. This CDR3 has 14 residues. Germline CDR1 reads SQVTM; CDR2 reads ANQGSEA. The CDR3 sequence is CSVSGQGGTDTQYF. As DNA, the CDR3 is TGCAGCGTTTCCGGCCAGGGGGGAACAGATACGCAGTATTTT.

The genes are TRBV29-1 and TRBJ2-7; the match to TRBD2 covers 8 bases. The CDR3 consists of 14 residues. Per germline, CDR1 SQVTM and CDR2 ANQGSEA. The junction had 8 bases not matched to a gene; V was cut back by 7 bases and J by 0 bases. CDR3 loop: CSGLAGGGSYEQYF. In nucleotides, the CDR3 is TGCAGCGGTCTAGCGGGTGGCGGCTCCTACGAGCAGTACTTC.

The chain uses TRBV4-3 and TRBJ2-7, with D perhaps matching TRBD1 or TRBD2 (5 bases each). From germline, CDR1 is LGHNA and CDR2 YSLEER. V lost 0 bases to trimming and J lost 3 bases, with 9 bases between them. This CDR3 contains 14 residues. The CDR3 DNA reads TGCGCCAGCAGCCAAGACAGGGCGGGCTACGAGCAGTACTTC. Protein: CASSQDRAGYEQYF.

This clone was counted between two and nine times. This sequence joins TRBV29-1 and TRBJ1-1; perhaps TRBD1 as D (6 bases). V lost 5 bases and J 4 bases, leaving 11 bases between the germline ends. The CDR3 covers 12 residues. Germline assignment: CDR1 SQVTM and CDR2 ANQGSEA. CDR3 in DNA: TGCAGCGTTTTAGGCAGGGGCACTGAAGCTTTCTTT. It encodes CSVLGRGTEAFF.

This clone has a single count. CDR3 sequence: CASTLFGSGANVLTF. The CDR3 nucleotides read TGTGCCAGTACCCTGTTCGGCTCTGGGGCCAACGTCCTGACTTTC. The chain links TRBV19 to TRBJ2-6, with unresolved D. Germline V gives CDR1 LNHDA, CDR2 SQIVND (reference sequence). The V gene lost 7 bases and the J gene lost 0 bases, with 10 bases spanning the gap. The CDR3 totals 15 residues.

Only one count was recorded for this clone. The chain combines TRBV2 with TRBJ2-3; D not resolved. Germline lookup yields CDR1 SNHLY and CDR2 FYNNEI. Trimming removed 4 bases at V and 2 bases at J, with 10 bases between. The CDR3 is 14 amino acids. CDR3 sequence: CASSAGFNTDTQYF. As DNA, the CDR3 is TGTGCCAGCAGTGCAGGATTCAACACAGATACGCAGTATTTT.

The J gene is TRBJ1-2, the V gene TRBV7-9; weak D call: TRBD1 (6 bases). Germline loops: CDR1 SEHNR, CDR2 FQNEAQ (reference sequence). Trimming left V 1 base short and J 7 bases short, with 16 bases between. The CDR3 runs 15 residues. The CDR3 DNA reads TGTGCCAGCAGCTTAGTAGATCGGGGGCAGGGTGGCTACACCTTC. Amino acid sequence: CASSLVDRGQGGYTF.

Notes on this clone: Within the sample, other DNA sequences also encode this same CDR3. The chain has TRBV27 and TRBJ1-2; D is unclear. The CDR3 contains 11 residues. With 4 bases removed from V and 5 bases from J, the gap between germline ends came to 5 bases. CDR1 MNHEY and CDR2 SMNVEV come from the germline V gene (reference sequence). CDR3 nucleotides: TGTGCCAGCAGTTCGGGGTATGGCTACACCTTC. Translated: CASSSGYGYTF.

Comment on this clone: This may be a read error: a much more frequent sequence differs by one nucleotide. The J gene is TRBJ2-7, the V gene TRBV5-5; the D is unclear. The CDR3 consists of 12 residues. In germline, CDR1 is SGHKS, CDR2 YYEKEE (reference sequence). V lost 4 bases, J lost 4 bases, and 9 bases lay in between. The CDR3 loop is CASSQDSYEQYF. The DNA of the CDR3 is TGTGCCAGCAGCCAAGATAGTTACGAGCAGTACTTC.

A word on this clone: Other DNA sequences in the sample encode the same CDR3. The chain combines TRBV11-2 with TRBJ2-7; D perhaps matches TRBD2 (5 bases). V dropped 1 base and J dropped 3 bases, with 13 bases sitting between them. CDR3 size: 15 residues. Per germline, CDR1 SGHAT and CDR2 FQNNGV. In DNA form, the CDR3 reads TGTGCCAGCAGCTTAGTCGGCGGGCAGATCTACGAGCAGTACTTC. Protein: CASSLVGGQIYEQYF.

This clone has just a few counts. The rearrangement links TRBV28 to TRBJ2-7, with a possible D match to TRBD2 (6 bases). The CDR3 covers 17 residues. The germline V and J ends were trimmed by 7 bases and 3 bases, with 25 bases remaining between them. Looked up from germline, CDR1 is MDHEN and CDR2 is SYDVKM. CDR3 nucleotides: TGTGCCAGCACCGCACCTGGGGTAGGAGGGGCCTTCTACGAGCAGTACTTC. Amino acids: CASTAPGVGGAFYEQYF.

The rearrangement uses TRBV10-3 and TRBJ1-5, with D tentatively TRBD1 (5 bases). This CDR3 is 15 amino acids long. The V and J ends lost 0 bases and 6 bases respectively, with 12 bases between them. CDR1 and CDR2 (germline): ENHRY, SYGVKD. The CDR3: CAISESSWGSQPQHF. The CDR3 DNA sequence: TGTGCCATCAGTGAGTCGAGCTGGGGGTCTCAGCCCCAGCATTTT.

The V and J genes are TRBV25-1 and TRBJ2-7, with D perhaps matching TRBD1 (6 bases). CDR3 length equals 13 residues. The V gene's germline CDR1 is MGHDK and CDR2 SYGVNS. Trimming left V 6 bases short and J 1 base short, with 10 bases between. This CDR3 is CASRDSYSYEQYF. In nucleotides, the CDR3 is TGTGCCAGCAGGGACAGTTATTCCTACGAGCAGTACTTC.

This chain links TRBV4-1 with TRBJ2-1; TRBD2 matches 14 bases. The V gene end was trimmed by 0 bases and the J gene end by 7 bases; junction bases not matched to a gene: 2. The CDR3 has 16 residues. Germline loops: CDR1 MGHRA, CDR2 YSYEKL. CDR3 in amino acids: CASSQDGTSGGNEQFF. The CDR3, as DNA: TGCGCCAGCAGCCAAGACGGGACTAGCGGGGGTAATGAGCAGTTCTTC.

The rearrangement joins TRBV27 to TRBJ1-1, with D possibly matching TRBD1 (6 bases). Germline V gene lookup returns CDR1 MNHEY and CDR2 SMNVEV (reference sequence). CDR3 size: 12 residues. Trimming cost V 6 bases and J 8 bases, with 13 bases left between them. CDR3 DNA: TGTGCCAGCAGAGAACAGGGATCGGAAGCTTTCTTT. Translation gives CASREQGSEAFF.

V and J are TRBV30 and TRBJ2-1; D is undetermined. The CDR3 is made up of 12 amino acids. Germline V gene lookup returns CDR1 GTSNPN and CDR2 SVGIG (reference sequence). With 0 bases removed from V and 6 bases from J, the gap between germline ends came to 6 bases. The CDR3 nucleotides are TGTGCCTGGAGTGTACTGGGCAATGAGCAGTTCTTC. Residues: CAWSVLGNEQFF.

The chain uses TRBV30 and TRBJ2-5; unclear D gene. Germline CDR1 and CDR2: GTSNPN and SVGIG (reference sequence). The CDR3 covers 15 residues. The ends were cut back, 5 bases at V and 1 base at J, with 17 bases in the middle. The CDR3 coding sequence is TGTGCCTGGGAATCAAGGGCGGAACTCCAAGAGACCCAGTACTTC. Its protein product is CAWESRAELQETQYF.

The genes are TRBV7-9 and TRBJ2-2; TRBD2 matches 9 bases. The CDR3 covers 15 residues. CDR1 is SEHNR, CDR2 FQNEAQ, per germline (reference sequence). The J segment lost 2 bases and the V segment lost 6 bases, leaving 4 bases of the junction unmatched. CDR3 nucleotide sequence: TGTGCCAGCAGTAGGACTAGCGCTAACACCGGGGAGCTGTTTTTT. Protein: CASSRTSANTGELFF.

CDR3 sequence reads: CASSLGGATGELFF. CDR3 nucleotide sequence: TGTGCCAGCAGCTTAGGGGGGGCCACCGGGGAGCTGTTTTTT. The J gene is TRBJ2-2, the V gene TRBV9; D possibly corresponds to TRBD2 (7 bases). The CDR3 is made up of 14 amino acids. The germline gives CDR1 SGDLS, CDR2 YYNGEE. V shed 4 bases and J shed 4 bases, with 11 bases lying between them.

V is TRBV27 and J is TRBJ2-5, with D perhaps TRBD2 (7 bases). V lost 6 bases, J lost 4 bases, and 15 bases lay in between. The CDR3 contains 14 residues. Germline lookup yields CDR1 MNHEY and CDR2 SMNVEV (reference sequence). CDR3 sequence: CASRHGGGVETQYF. DNA for the CDR3: TGTGCCAGCAGACACGGAGGGGGGGTAGAGACCCAGTACTTC.

This clone appeared a single time. This rearrangement joins TRBV25-1 to TRBJ2-7; D may match TRBD1 or TRBD2 (6 bases each). The CDR3 consists of 13 residues. Germline assignment: CDR1 MGHDK and CDR2 SYGVNS. V shed 3 bases and J shed 5 bases, with 11 bases lying between them. CDR3 in amino acids: CASSEVGGHEQYF. CDR3 sequence (DNA): TGTGCCAGCAGTGAGGTCGGGGGCCACGAGCAGTACTTC.

In DNA form, the CDR3 reads TGCGCCAGCAGCCAGAGTCTAGGGATAGGAAGCTACGAGCAGTACTTC. Its protein is CASSQSLGIGSYEQYF. The chain uses TRBV4-3 and TRBJ2-7; D not certain. V lost 3 bases to trimming and J lost 3 bases, with 18 bases between them. The CDR3 consists of 16 residues. The germline CDR1 and CDR2 sequences are LGHNA and YSLEER.

This clone was found a few times. V usage is TRBV5-1 and J usage is TRBJ1-1, with TRBD1 identical over 12 bases. V trimming: 3 bases; J trimming: 6 bases; junction bases outside the gene matches: 6. From germline, CDR1 is SGHRS and CDR2 YFSETQ. The CDR3 spans 15 residues. CDR3 in DNA: TGCGCCAGCAGCTGGGGCGGGACAGGGGGCCCTGAAGCTTTCTTT. Its protein product is CASSWGGTGGPEAFF.

The V call is TRBV27, the J call TRBJ1-4; TRBD1 might be the D (5 bases). The germline gives CDR1 MNHEY, CDR2 SMNVEV (reference sequence). Trimming removed 8 bases from V and 4 bases from J, with 17 bases in between. CDR3 length: 15 residues. Here the CDR3 DNA reads TGTGCCAGCGGCCTCCTGGGGGACTTTAATGAAAAACTGTTTTTT. The encoded protein is CASGLLGDFNEKLFF.